The 28 T cell receptor beta chains presented below share a single source sample, sequenced in a study of blood T cell repertoires in COVID-19. TCRdb keeps only in-frame clones here, not all; method: immunoSEQ multiplex PCR. The sample gives fewer than 200,000 clones, about 87% of which show up once; 1.6% is in the top ten. The sample taken for sequencing was peripheral blood. These receptors all stem from a woman aged 45-65 years with acute or convalescent COVID-19.

Only one count was recorded for this clone. The V and J genes are TRBV27 and TRBJ1-1, with unresolved D. Germline CDR1 MNHEY, CDR2 SMNVEV (reference sequence). With 4 bases removed from V and 0 bases from J, the gap between germline ends came to 9 bases. This CDR3 region has 14 residues. CDR3 coding DNA: TGTGCCAGCAGTTCCCGCGCAATGAACACTGAAGCTTTCTTT. The encoded protein is CASSSRAMNTEAFF.

The sample holds one count of this clone. The CDR3 end shows no conserved phenylalanine or tryptophan, and so a read error is likely. The gene calls are TRBV2 and TRBJ1-2, with 11 nucleotides matching TRBD1. Germline CDR1 reads SNHLY; CDR2 reads FYNNEI. After removal of 5 bases from V and 8 bases from J, the junction contained 7 bases not matched to a gene. CDR3 length: 14 residues. CDR3: CASSLLGQGAGYTL. CDR3 coding DNA: TGTGCCAGCAGTCTTCTAGGACAGGGGGCCGGCTACACCCTC.

V usage is TRBV19 and J usage is TRBJ1-4; D ambiguous. The germline gives CDR1 LNHDA, CDR2 SQIVND (reference sequence). The length of the CDR3 is 15 residues. V dropped 10 bases and J dropped 3 bases, with 18 bases sitting between them. CDR3 amino acids: CATRWAYSANEKLFF. The CDR3 region has the DNA TGTGCCACCAGGTGGGCCTACTCAGCTAATGAAAAACTGTTTTTT.

The chain combines TRBV18 with TRBJ2-5, with TRBD2 matching 9 bases. In germline, CDR1 is KGHSH, CDR2 LQKENI. This CDR3 spans 15 amino acids. V lost 0 bases, J lost 1 base, and 0 bases stayed unmatched. In DNA form, the CDR3 reads TGTGCCAGCTCACCACCTAGCGGGGGCCAAGAGACCCAGTACTTC. Amino acid sequence: CASSPPSGGQETQYF.

The sample holds one count of this clone. The chain has TRBV7-8 and TRBJ1-6; the D is unclear. The V and J ends lost 0 bases and 10 bases respectively, with 10 bases between them. The CDR3 contains 14 residues. CDR1 and CDR2 from the germline V gene are SGHVS and FQNEAQ. Written as DNA, the CDR3 is TGTGCCAGCAGCTTAGCGGGAGGCGAATCACCCCTCCACTTT. Protein product: CASSLAGGESPLHF.

The chain is built from TRBV18 and TRBJ2-5; 8 nucleotides align to TRBD2. CDR1 KGHSH and CDR2 LQKENI come from the germline V gene. The CDR3 contains 16 residues. J gave up 4 bases and V 3 bases, and 10 bases lay outside the gene matches. The CDR3 DNA is TGTGCCAGCTCACCGTTTAGAGCGGGAGACTCAGAGACCCAGTACTTC. Residues: CASSPFRAGDSETQYF.

This rearrangement joins TRBV7-2 to TRBJ1-5; 7 bases align to TRBD1. CDR1 and CDR2 from the germline V gene are SGHTA and FQGNSA. The CDR3 has 16 amino acids. J lost 2 bases, V lost 5 bases, and 9 bases had no gene match. CDR3 loop: CASSQPTGMGNQPQHF. The DNA for the CDR3 is TGTGCCAGCAGCCAACCGACAGGGATGGGCAATCAGCCCCAGCATTTT.

The chain carries TRBV4-3 and TRBJ2-7, with D perhaps TRBD2 (7 bases). The V end was cut by 0 bases, the J end by 7 bases, with 16 bases between. Germline V lookup: CDR1 LGHNA, CDR2 YSLEER. The CDR3 sequence is 15 residues long. In DNA form, the CDR3 reads TGCGCCAGCAGCCAAGATTGGGGGGGCGACTTGGAGCAGTACTTC. Protein sequence: CASSQDWGGDLEQYF.

This clone came up once. This sequence joins TRBV19 and TRBJ2-2, with 8 bases fitting TRBD1. Trimming at V came to 0 bases and at J to 4 bases, leaving 7 bases not matched to a gene. This CDR3 has 17 residues. Germline lookup yields CDR1 LNHDA and CDR2 SQIVND (reference sequence). The CDR3 DNA sequence: TGTGCCAGTAGTATAGAGAGGACAGGGCGGTCCACCGGGGAGCTGTTTTTT. Translating it yields CASSIERTGRSTGELFF.

This chain links TRBV11-2 with TRBJ1-3; the D gene is possibly TRBD1 (6 bases). CDR3 size: 17 residues. Looked up from germline, CDR1 is SGHAT and CDR2 is FQNNGV. V lost 5 bases, J lost 0 bases, and 17 bases lay in between. The CDR3 DNA reads as TGTGCCAGCAGCCAAACCCCTGTAGGGGGCTCTGGAAACACCATATATTTT. Translation gives CASSQTPVGGSGNTIYF.

This chain uses TRBV5-6 with TRBJ1-1; D gene uncertain. The CDR3 loop spans 15 amino acids. The V gene lost 1 base and the J gene lost 1 base, with 11 bases spanning the gap. Germline lookup yields CDR1 SGHDT and CDR2 YYEEEE. CDR3 DNA: TGTGCCAGCAGCTTGAGGCTAGCTAGGAACACTGAAGCTTTCTTT. Amino acids: CASSLRLARNTEAFF.

The rearrangement uses TRBV19 and TRBJ1-2; 11 nucleotides align to TRBD1. The CDR3 consists of 19 residues. Germline trimming cut 1 base from V and 6 bases from J; bases unmatched to any gene: 16. The germline CDR1 and CDR2 sequences are LNHDA and SQIVND (reference sequence). CDR3 DNA: TGTGCCAGTAGTATAGGTGGTATATGGGACAGGGGGGGTTTTGATGGCTACACCTTC. Its translation is CASSIGGIWDRGGFDGYTF.

V is TRBV5-1 and J is TRBJ1-2; possible D gene TRBD1, 5 bases. The CDR3 loop spans 14 amino acids. Trimming stripped 1 base from V and 4 bases from J, with 11 bases between. Germline assignment: CDR1 SGHRS and CDR2 YFSETQ. For the CDR3, the DNA is TGCGCCAGCAGCTTGTCCCCGGGGGGCTATGGCTACACCTTC. This sequence encodes CASSLSPGGYGYTF.

This clone has just one count. The V and J genes are TRBV18 and TRBJ1-1; 8 bases map to TRBD1. CDR1 and CDR2 from the germline V gene are KGHSH and LQKENI. V lost 6 bases, J lost 3 bases, and 6 bases stayed unmatched. The CDR3 runs 14 residues. In nucleotides, the CDR3 is TGTGCCAGCTCTCGACAGGGGTGGGACACTGAAGCTTTCTTT. Translated, it gives CASSRQGWDTEAFF.

The chain employs TRBV10-3 and TRBJ1-2; D gene ambiguous. Germline CDR1 reads ENHRY; CDR2 reads SYGVKD. The ends were cut back, 0 bases at V and 0 bases at J, with 8 bases in the middle. This CDR3 region has 15 residues. The CDR3: CAISESREANYGYTF. In DNA form, the CDR3 reads TGTGCCATCAGTGAGTCGCGGGAAGCTAACTATGGCTACACCTTC.

The chain links TRBV6-6 to TRBJ2-3; 9 bases match TRBD1. This CDR3 region has 16 residues. Trimming at V came to 6 bases and at J to 3 bases, leaving 10 bases not matched to a gene. Germline values: CDR1 MNHNY, CDR2 SVGAGI (reference sequence). CDR3 residues: CASRDRAGQGTDTQYF. In DNA form, the CDR3 reads TGTGCCAGCAGGGACAGAGCGGGACAGGGAACAGATACGCAGTATTTT.

The chain recombines TRBV7-8 with TRBJ2-7; TRBD2 might be the D (6 bases). V lost 5 bases and J lost 2, with 16 bases in between. Germline CDR1 reads SGHVS; CDR2 reads FQNEAQ. CDR3 length equals 15 residues. CDR3 nucleotide sequence: TGTGCCAGCAGCCCCCGGGACTTTCTAACCTACGAGCAGTACTTC. It encodes CASSPRDFLTYEQYF.

The CDR3 region is CATSDFAGSYNEQFF. DNA of the CDR3: TGTGCCACCAGTGATTTCGCGGGGTCCTACAATGAGCAGTTCTTC. The chain employs TRBV24-1 and TRBJ2-1; maybe TRBD2 (6 bases). Germline-derived CDR1 and CDR2 are KGHDR and SFDVKD. V was trimmed by 1 base and J by 1 base, leaving 7 bases between them. The CDR3 is 15 amino acids.

The chain recombines TRBV7-9 with TRBJ2-3; tentatively, D is TRBD2 (6 bases). This CDR3 contains 12 residues. Trimming shortened V by 6 bases and J by 3 bases, and 7 bases separated the two germline ends. CDR1 is SEHNR, CDR2 FQNEAQ, per germline (reference sequence). The CDR3 region has the DNA TGTGCCAGCAGTCTAGCGACAGATACGCAGTATTTT. Amino acid sequence: CASSLATDTQYF. Drawing the rest from reference TRBV7-9 and TRBJ2-3, the complete variable domain is DTGVSQNPRHKITKRGQNVTFRCDPISEHNRLYWYRQTLGQGPEFLTYFQNEAQLEKSRLLSDRFSAERPKGSFSTLEIQRTEQGDSAMYLCASSLATDTQYFGPGTRLTVL.

J is TRBJ1-3 and V is TRBV6-6, with a possible D match to TRBD1 (6 bases). V gave up 6 bases and J gave up 4 bases, with 13 bases separating them. Germline V gene lookup returns CDR1 MNHNY and CDR2 SVGAGI (reference sequence). This CDR3 contains 14 residues. CDR3 region: CASSHAGVGNTIYF. The CDR3 bases are TGTGCCAGCAGCCACGCAGGGGTAGGAAACACCATATATTTT.

The V call is TRBV10-3, the J call TRBJ1-1; D is possibly TRBD1 (6 bases). This CDR3 has 13 residues. V lost 6 bases, J lost 2 bases, and 10 bases lay in between. Germline lookup yields CDR1 ENHRY and CDR2 SYGVKD. The CDR3 DNA is TGTGCCATCAGCGGACAGCTTAACACTGAAGCTTTCTTT. Protein sequence: CAISGQLNTEAFF.

The gene calls are TRBV29-1 and TRBJ1-2; TRBD1 matches at 8 bases. V dropped 0 bases and J dropped 7; count of bases not matched to a gene: 4. The CDR3 has 13 residues. Germline CDR1 reads SQVTM; CDR2 reads ANQGSEA. The CDR3 DNA is TGCAGCGTTGAAGACAGGGGGCAGGGTGGCTACACCTTC. Translated, it gives CSVEDRGQGGYTF.

Written as DNA, the CDR3 is TGTGCCTGGAGTAGTCAGGCGAACTATGGCTACACCTTC. This codes for CAWSSQANYGYTF. V and J are TRBV30 and TRBJ1-2; D is uncertain. This CDR3 spans 13 amino acids. Germline CDR1 reads GTSNPN; CDR2 reads SVGIG (reference sequence). Trimming took 2 bases from V and 2 from J, leaving 9 bases between them.

This chain connects TRBV2 to TRBJ1-1; unclear D gene. The ends were cut back, 1 base at V and 4 bases at J, with 13 bases in the middle. The germline gives CDR1 SNHLY, CDR2 FYNNEI. This CDR3 has 15 residues. CDR3 bases: TGTGCCAGCAGTGAAGTCGCGGGAGGAAGCACTGAAGCTTTCTTT. Its translation is CASSEVAGGSTEAFF.

The V and J genes are TRBV12-5 and TRBJ2-5, with a possible D match to TRBD2 (6 bases). Trimming left V 6 bases short and J 5 bases short, with 16 bases between. The CDR3 totals 14 residues. Germline CDR1 is LGHNT and CDR2 is FRNRAP. Written as DNA, the CDR3 is TGTGCTAGTGGCCCCGACGGGACTTGGGAGACCCAGTACTTC. Translated: CASGPDGTWETQYF.

The gene calls are TRBV19 and TRBJ1-5, with D unresolved. The V end lost 8 bases, the J end lost 9 bases, and 8 bases lay between the germline ends. Per the germline V gene, CDR1 is LNHDA and CDR2 is SQIVND (reference sequence). The CDR3 length is 10 residues. This CDR3 is CASPGRPQHF. The CDR3 coding sequence is TGTGCCAGTCCGGGGAGGCCCCAGCATTTT.

This clone was seen a single time. The rearrangement joins TRBV7-2 to TRBJ2-7, with 10 bases lining up with TRBD1. CDR3 size: 14 residues. Trimming took 5 bases from V and 5 from J; bases not matched to a gene: 6. The V gene's germline CDR1 is SGHTA and CDR2 FQGNSA. The chain's CDR3 is CASSPDRGPHEQYF. The DNA for the CDR3 is TGTGCCAGCAGCCCCGACAGGGGGCCCCACGAGCAGTACTTC. Drawing the rest from reference TRBV7-2 and TRBJ2-7, the complete variable domain is GAGVSQSPSNKVTEKGKDVELRCDPISGHTALYWYRQSLGQGLEFLIYFQGNSAPDKSGLPSDRFSAERTGGSVSTLTIQRTQQEDSAVYLCASSPDRGPHEQYFGPGTRLTVT.

The count of this clone is one. The rearrangement links TRBV27 to TRBJ1-2; 10 bases are a match to TRBD1. The trim removed 5 bases at V and 8 bases at J, leaving 5 bases unmatched. The CDR3 covers 13 residues. Germline V gene sequence: CDR1 MNHEY, CDR2 SMNVEV (reference sequence). CDR3 sequence: CASSPSTGGGYTF. CDR3 nucleotide sequence: TGTGCCAGCAGTCCCTCGACAGGGGGCGGCTACACCTTC.